This passage covers 13 T cell receptor beta chains from one sample sequenced in a study of blood T cell repertoires in COVID-19. Profiling relied on immunoSEQ multiplex PCR, and the TCRdb table lists in-frame clones only, not all of them. The table shows roughly 69,000 clones, with less than 90% occurring only once. The sample consisted of peripheral blood. These TCRs come from a man aged 45-60 years with active COVID-19.

The V gene is TRBV7-9, the J gene TRBJ2-1; D is ambiguous. The CDR3 is 14 residues long. Germline V CDR1 and CDR2: SEHNR, FQNEAQ (reference sequence). V lost 4 bases, J lost 6 bases, and 13 bases lay in between. The DNA for the CDR3 is TGTGCCAGCAGCTCGACTCCGTCGTCCAATGAGCAGTTCTTC. Encoded protein: CASSSTPSSNEQFF.

The chain recombines TRBV18 with TRBJ2-7, with 8 bases that match TRBD2. The CDR3 contains 14 residues. Looked up from germline, CDR1 is KGHSH and CDR2 is LQKENI. The V gene end was trimmed by 3 bases and the J gene end by 0 bases; junction bases not matched to a gene: 1. CDR3 nucleotides: TGTGCCAGCTCACCGGGGACTAGCTCCTACGAGCAGTACTTC. It yields the protein CASSPGTSSYEQYF.

This chain links TRBV6-5 with TRBJ2-6; D possibly corresponds to TRBD2 (6 bases). This CDR3 region has 15 residues. Germline V CDR1 and CDR2: MNHEY, SVGAGI. With 0 bases removed from V and 3 bases from J, the gap between germline ends came to 6 bases. The CDR3 spells CASSYSGGGANVLTF. CDR3 nucleotides: TGTGCCAGCAGTTACTCGGGGGGTGGGGCCAACGTCCTGACTTTC.

This clone appeared a single time. The chain recombines TRBV7-2 with TRBJ1-1; D is perhaps TRBD1 (6 bases). Looked up from germline, CDR1 is SGHTA and CDR2 is FQGNSA. The CDR3 loop spans 14 amino acids. V lost 1 base and J 4 bases, leaving 10 bases between the germline ends. CDR3 in amino acids: CASSLVGTRTEAFF. DNA of the CDR3: TGTGCCAGCAGCTTAGTTGGGACACGCACTGAAGCTTTCTTT.

This sequence joins TRBV7-2 and TRBJ2-3, with D possibly being TRBD1 (6 bases). Germline assignment: CDR1 SGHTA and CDR2 FQGNSA. V was clipped by 3 bases and J by 4 bases, with 14 bases between them. This CDR3 is 15 amino acids long. The CDR3 is CASSFRGRGADTQYF. The CDR3 region has the DNA TGTGCCAGCAGCTTCAGGGGTCGGGGCGCAGATACGCAGTATTTT.

The rearrangement joins TRBV28 to TRBJ2-3; 8 positions agree with TRBD2. Germline loops: CDR1 MDHEN, CDR2 SYDVKM. The CDR3 totals 20 residues. J lost 0 bases, V lost 2 bases, and 16 bases had no gene match. The DNA of the CDR3 is TGTGCCAGCAGTTTACTGGCGGGAGGTCCAACGAGCCCTAGCACAGATACGCAGTATTTT. As protein: CASSLLAGGPTSPSTDTQYF.

CDR3 coding DNA: TGTGCCAGCAGCGTTTCAGGAGGGAGCAATCAGCCCCAGCATTTT. Protein product: CASSVSGGSNQPQHF. The rearrangement joins TRBV9 to TRBJ1-5; D uncertain. Trimming cost V 2 bases and J 1 base, with 10 bases left between them. The CDR3 runs to 15 residues. Germline V gives CDR1 SGDLS, CDR2 YYNGEE. Using reference TRBV9 and TRBJ1-5 for the parts outside the CDR3, the full variable domain is DSGVTQTPKHLITATGQRVTLRCSPRSGDLSVYWYQQSLDQGLQFLIQYYNGEERAKGNILERFSAQQFPDLHSELNLSSLELGDSALYFCASSVSGGSNQPQHFGDGTRLSIL.

V is TRBV12-5 and J is TRBJ2-5; D may be TRBD2 (6 bases). CDR1 and CDR2 from the germline V gene are LGHNT and FRNRAP. Trimming took off 8 bases at V and 4 bases at J, with 26 bases between the two ends. This CDR3 contains 17 residues. CDR3 loop: CASFFVAGPQVGETQYF. The CDR3 nucleotides read TGTGCTAGTTTTTTCGTCGCGGGGCCGCAGGTAGGAGAGACCCAGTACTTC.

The genes are TRBV2 and TRBJ1-1; 8 bases map to TRBD1. Germline V CDR1 and CDR2: SNHLY, FYNNEI. J was trimmed by 4 bases and V by 6 bases; bases with no gene match: 4. This CDR3 is 13 amino acids long. The CDR3, as DNA: TGTGCCAGCAGAGTTACAGGGGGCACTGAAGCTTTCTTT. It specifies CASRVTGGTEAFF.

The chain carries TRBV4-3 and TRBJ2-1; possibly TRBD2 for D (6 bases). Germline assignment: CDR1 LGHNA and CDR2 YSLEER. This CDR3 is 15 amino acids long. Trimming removed 2 bases at V and 10 bases at J, with 18 bases between. CDR3 nucleotides: TGCGCCAGCAGCCAACAATCGCGGGGCGTAGGGGAGCAGTTCTTC. Protein: CASSQQSRGVGEQFF.

The V and J genes are TRBV2 and TRBJ2-1; 10 nucleotides line up with TRBD2. V lost 7 bases, J lost 0 bases, and 3 bases stayed unmatched. The V gene's germline CDR1 is SNHLY and CDR2 FYNNEI. The CDR3 totals 15 residues. The CDR3 reads CASNPSGSSYNEQFF. CDR3 in DNA: TGTGCCAGCAATCCTAGCGGGAGCTCCTACAATGAGCAGTTCTTC.

CDR3 region: CASNPPAGLYNEQFF. DNA of the CDR3: TGTGCCAGCAACCCGCCAGCAGGCTTATACAATGAGCAGTTCTTC. The chain employs TRBV28 and TRBJ2-1; D not certain. V was trimmed by 7 bases and J by 4 bases, leaving 17 bases between them. Germline-derived CDR1 and CDR2 are MDHEN and SYDVKM. This CDR3 is built from 15 residues.

The chain employs TRBV2 and TRBJ1-2; the D gene is possibly TRBD1 (5 bases). This CDR3 is 13 amino acids long. V was clipped by 4 bases and J by 7 bases, with 13 bases between them. CDR1 and CDR2 from the germline V gene are SNHLY and FYNNEI. The chain's CDR3 is CASSGDSTLGYTF. The CDR3 DNA follows: TGTGCCAGCAGTGGAGACAGTACCCTTGGCTACACCTTC.